This record looks at one TCR beta chain sequence and its context. No antigen is known for it. The sample holds no much larger clone one base away, and base qualities are not on file. Preparation of the library involved PCR. The sequencer listed for this sample is Illumina HiSeq 2500. Molecular barcoding was employed in the preparation of TCR libraries, with unique molecular identifiers being used to normalize TCRbeta repertoire quantification. TCRdb redid the processing of the public reads, applying fastp at Q25 and MiXCR, and retained in-frame beta chains. Rows with a matching CDR3 protein are joined into one entry that keeps the most common DNA and genes. This sample holds some 550,000 distinct CDR3 sequences; around 18% were observed only once. The biggest ten clones account for approximately 3% of the sample. The sample comes from a study of T-cell reconstitution after alpha-beta-depleted transplantation in children (dated by TCRdb to the mid-2010s). Broadly, across the study: The study quantitatively tracked T-cell immune reconstitution after TCRalphabeta/CD19-depleted allogeneic hematopoietic cell transplantation in children using TCR repertoire profiling.

V is reduced by 4 bases and J by 1 base, leaving a spacing of 12 bases between them. The CDR3 has 15 amino acids, counting the end cysteine and phenylalanine. Only the CDR3 DNA is retained, 45 bases long and in frame from the first base. Looking up the germline V gene yields CDR1 SGHRS and CDR2 YFSETQ. Sample: PBMCs from the stem cell graft donor, taken from the stem cell graft. The rearrangement combines TRBV5-1 with TRBJ1-5, with TRBD1 tentatively as D gene (5 bases match). The origin of this receptor is a human donor who donated a stem cell graft to a child with acute lymphoblastic leukemia. This receptor has the CDR3 CASSPGASSNQPQHF. The nucleotide sequence is given as TGCGCCAGCAGCCCCGGGGCCAGCAGCAATCAGCCCCAGCATTTT.